This TCR beta chain derives from a study of human T cells and chemical hapten exposure. Turning to the study itself: TCR yields per sample varied, mainly owing to small pooled library volume differences.

In the library, unique molecular identifiers were attached to individual cDNA molecules. Original data processing: Sequenced samples showed a median of approximately 96,000 TCRs each, with counts running from around 25,000 to 690,000. Each CDR3 protein is one row after TCRdb ran MiXCR on the RACE reads. The V and J calls come from TCRdb's annotation, not from the publication. The sample consists of 50,000 to 70,000 distinct CDR3 sequences, around 6.3% of them appearing once. Noted time point: healthy volunteer bleed at 6 weeks. It was unfractionated whole blood from which total RNA was extracted. CDR3 size: 14 residues. V lost 3 bases, J lost 6 bases, and 3 bases stayed unmatched. This clonotype was detected many times.

This receptor was obtained from a female donor in good health. Some clones in this sample may be carry-over from other donors' samples. Sequencing was performed on whole blood. The chain employs TRBV12-3 or TRBV12-4 and TRBJ2-3, with 10 bases identical to TRBD2. CDR3 residues: CASSLSTSGDTQYF. The CDR3 nucleotides are TGTGCCAGCAGTTTGTCGACTAGCGGGGATACGCAGTATTTT.